This is a list of T cell receptor beta chains from one sample in a study of technical replicates of blood from several donors. The method was immunoSEQ multiplex PCR; TCRdb's version includes in-frame clones alone and lacks a portion of them. The sample records about 84,000 clones, 85% to 95% being singletons. Material: T cells isolated from PBMCs. All receptors derive from a human donor in good health. Both conserved end residues are part of each CDR3. A D gene is named only where the DNA matches it firmly. Where a row states a size, it is once, few, many or the class of an expanded clone; other rows omit it.

V gene	J gene	D gene	clone size	CDR3 DNA	CDR3 protein
TRBV27	TRBJ2-1	-	-	TGTGCCAGCAGTTTTACTACAGGGATGACGGGAAGATACAATGAGCAGTTCTTC	CASSFTTGMTGRYNEQFF
TRBV7-3	TRBJ1-2	TRBD1	-	TGTGCCAGCAGCTTAGGACAGGGGGCACACTATGGCTACACCTTC	CASSLGQGAHYGYTF
TRBV5-6	TRBJ1-2	TRBD1	-	TGTGCCAGCAGCTTGGAAGGGACAGGGCTTATGAACTATGGCTACACCTTC	CASSLEGTGLMNYGYTF
TRBV5-4	TRBJ2-7	TRBD2	-	TGTGCCAGCAGCTTGAGCGGCGGGAGGGACACTTACGAGCAGTACTTC	CASSLSGGRDTYEQYF
TRBV5-1	TRBJ2-7	TRBD2	-	TGCGCCAGCAGCGGAGGGCAAGGACTAGCATCCTACGAGCAGTACTTC	CASSGGQGLASYEQYF
TRBV15	TRBJ1-1	-	once	TGTGCCACCACCCCGGACAAAGTCTTGATGAACACTGAAGCTTTCTTT	CATTPDKVLMNTEAFF
TRBV30	TRBJ1-4	-	once	TGTGCCTGGAGAGTCCCGCGTCTTCTATGGACAGCAACTAATGAAAAACTGTTTTTT	CAWRVPRLLWTATNEKLFF
TRBV7-6	TRBJ2-7	-	-	TGTGCCAGCAGCTTAGATGTTCCAGGAGGCGAGATCGACGAGCAGTACTTC	CASSLDVPGGEIDEQYF
TRBV6-1	TRBJ2-1	-	-	TGTGCCAGCAGTGAAACAGGGAACAATGAGCAGTTCTTC	CASSETGNNEQFF
TRBV6-1	TRBJ1-2	-	-	TGTGCCAGCAGTGGGAAAGCAGGGGCGAACTATGGCTACACCTTC	CASSGKAGANYGYTF
TRBV13	TRBJ1-3	TRBD1	-	TGTGCCAGCACCACGACAGGGGAGTTCCGAAACACCATATATTTT	CASTTTGEFRNTIYF
TRBV2	TRBJ2-7	TRBD2	-	TGTGCCAGCAAGATGGCAACTAGCGGATATTACGAGCAGTACTTC	CASKMATSGYYEQYF
TRBV5-1	TRBJ2-1	TRBD2	-	TGCGCCAGCAGCCCGGGACTAGCGGGGGGGCCGGATGAGCAGTTCTTC	CASSPGLAGGPDEQFF
TRBV4-1	TRBJ1-1	TRBD1	-	TGCGCCAGCAGCCAAGGACAGGGCGGTAAAGCTTTCTTT	CASSQGQGGKAFF
TRBV28	TRBJ1-4	TRBD1	-	TGTGCCAGTTACGACAGGGCGGGGAATGAAAAACTGTTTTTT	CASYDRAGNEKLFF
TRBV29-1	TRBJ2-2	TRBD1	-	TGCAGCATATCCGGGACAGGGGTTACCGGGGAGCTGTTTTTT	CSISGTGVTGELFF
TRBV11-2	TRBJ1-4	-	-	TGTGCCAGCAGCTGGTCCTCGGGGAGGAATGAAAAACTGTTTTTT	CASSWSSGRNEKLFF